This TCR beta chain was captured by sequencing in a study of blood T cell repertoires in COVID-19. V was pared by 8 bases and J by 3 bases, with 17 bases between. The germline CDR1 and CDR2 sequences are LNHDA and SQIVND (reference sequence). The CDR3 sequence is 15 residues long. Patients in Seattle were enrolled during active infection, then followed longitudinally. The method was immunoSEQ multiplex PCR; TCRdb's version includes in-frame clones alone and lacks a portion of them. The sample consists of approximately 250,000 clones, 85% of them appearing once. This clone appeared once. The TCR comes from a man between 50 and 59 years old with COVID-19, enrolled during active disease. Sequencing input: peripheral blood. The chain combines TRBV19 with TRBJ1-5; D perhaps matches TRBD1 (5 bases). The CDR3 nucleotides are TGTGCCAGTGGGGAGGTAGGGACGCCCAATCAGCCCCAGCATTTT. Protein sequence: CASGEVGTPNQPQHF.